This TCR beta chain was observed in a study of cytomegalovirus exposure and HLA in healthy donors (TCRdb year 2017). Regarding the complete study: An earlier analysis of approximately 640 of the donors reported about 250 Gb of sequence data and some 100 million unique TCR beta sequences from roughly 180 million T cells. About 330 gigabases of sequencing data and around 85 million unique TCR sequences made up an early release that covered several hundred HLA-typed donors. Of the roughly 400 genotyped donors, approximately 80% fell in the genetic ancestry cluster associated with self-reported Caucasian donors. The aim of the study was to test whether cataloging public T cell receptors could identify signatures of past pathogen exposure. Using immunosequencing, the study profiled T cell repertoires from 500 to 800 subjects and related those repertoires to cytomegalovirus serostatus. A separate validation cohort of 90 to 150 different subjects was used in addition to the roughly 670-subject first cohort. To predict cytomegalovirus infection status, the study brought together high-throughput TCR immunosequencing, statistical association of individual TCRs with disease status, and machine learning. To study patterns of TCR occurrence, a later analysis re-analyzed previously published TCR beta repertoires from just over 650 donors and added high-resolution HLA genotyping. Rather than using new phenotypic data, the later analysis identified candidate immune exposures from TCR beta sequences and from how often those sequences occurred across donors. An earlier analysis of 500 to 650 of the donors applied high-throughput TCR beta sequencing to assess whether each TCR beta V gene segment acted as functional or pseudogenic. Alongside the repertoire data, information on donor age, sex, ethnicity and CMV serostatus was compiled. A later genetic analysis used genome-wide SNP genotypes for about 60% of the roughly 700 donors, treating that subset as a discovery cohort. All discovery cohort repertoires had been generated using a single sequencing platform. HLA typing covered class I and class II loci at four-digit resolution. Typing coverage varied by locus: roughly 620-640 donors for A, B, C, DRB1 and DQB1; approximately 500 for DQA1; over 600 for DPA1; 450 to 480 for DPB1. Five DR-DQ haplotypes were handled as single units for association and clustering because linkage in the cohort was strong. Across approximately 400 genotyped donors of the cohort, an average of about 240,000 unique TCR beta nucleotide sequences per donor were sequenced, and roughly 18% of those sequences were non-productive. The paper's findings and limits, for the study overall: A later analysis reported that several top co-occurrence clusters appeared linked to parvovirus B19, influenza, CMV and Epstein-Barr virus. A later analysis found that HLA-associated TCR beta chains were more clonally expanded and had lower generation probabilities than equally common non-associated chains. Presence/absence analyses assumed roughly uniform sequencing depth across donors, an assumption that may not hold. Broadly in line with IMGT annotations, most TCR beta V segments showed up in productive rearrangements about 90% or about 30% of the time in an earlier analysis of approximately 600 of the donors. When HLA alleles, especially DR and DQ, strongly co-occurred, TCR associations were difficult to assign to individual alleles. Only TCR beta chains were sequenced in this cohort, and the absence of alpha or paired-chain data limited detectable features. Over 15 rarely observed V segments, including chromosome 9 orphons, were excluded from the earlier analysis of almost 600 of the donors because counts were too low. A few of the identified cytomegalovirus-associated TCR beta chains were confirmed in vitro to be specific for cytomegalovirus antigens. For the cohort, immune exposure information was limited to CMV serostatus. The classifier was reported to diagnose cytomegalovirus status with high specificity and sensitivity in both the original and validation cohorts. In a later analysis, the rate of TCR association differed among HLA loci, with DRB1 alleles having the most associated TCRs and HLA-C alleles having the fewest. Linkage disequilibrium might explain the correlated functional status among segregating V segments, but an unknown experimental factor could not be excluded. Across donors, most TCR sequences were observed very rarely, whereas some public TCRs were present in many individuals. In a later genetic analysis, fewer N-insertions in productive TCRs were reported among donors in an Asian-associated ancestry cluster than the approximately 670-donor mean. A cluster of highly shared sequence variants was judged likely to represent a technical artifact of the sequencing pipeline. The 87-base-pair reads could not distinguish some IMGT-functional V segments, including TRBV6-2 and TRBV6-3, so those segments were excluded. A further reported finding was that TCR beta sequences accurately predicted the HLA-A and HLA-B alleles for most subjects in the first cohort. A later genetic analysis associated a missense DCLRE1C variant with V-gene and J-gene trimming of TCR beta chains, and an independent cohort replicated the association. In a later analysis, over 15,000 TCR beta sequences were associated with specific HLA alleles at a false discovery rate of 0.05. According to a later analysis, most CMV-associated TCR beta chains appeared to be HLA-restricted, and the HLA associations seemed to be driven largely by CMV exposure. In the study, some 160 TCR beta chains were listed as associated with cytomegalovirus. HLA typing was unavailable for some donors at each locus, so association tests used only the typed subset. According to the authors, the approach could potentially be generalized to other disease states and immunological phenotypes.

The CDR3 numbers 18 residues from cysteine through phenylalanine. Only the CDR3 portion is preserved as DNA: 54 bases, with reading frame beginning at the first base. V loses 6 bases, J loses 3 bases, and the germline ends lie 23 bases apart. From the germline V gene, CDR1 is MNHNS and CDR2 is SASEGT. In total, roughly 670 healthy bone marrow donors made up the cohort. At the time of sampling, every cohort member was nominally healthy, though immune exposures that went unrecorded were likely present. The donor was CMV seronegative and was included in the group of about 350 seronegative cohort members. Every donor gave a peripheral blood sample, and the peripheral blood mononuclear cells from that sample were used for TCR beta sequencing. The Qiagen DNeasy Blood Extraction Kit was used to extract genomic DNA from the blood cell samples. Libraries were built with the immunoSEQ multiplex PCR assay. For the multiplex PCR, a mixture combining 60 forward primers for TCR Vbeta segments and 13 reverse primers for TCR Jbeta segments was used. The CDR3 region of rearranged TCR beta genes was amplified from genomic DNA with a multiplex PCR assay. The Illumina HiSeq System was used to sequence the amplified TCR beta libraries as 87-base-pair reads. The published analysis was carried out like this. A later analysis tallied tens of millions of unique TCR beta chains across the 666 repertoires, and some 10 million of those chains were shared by two or more donors. Raw reads were error-corrected and collapsed into unique sequences with a nearest-neighbor algorithm that merged closely related sequences to remove PCR and sequencing errors. Alignment of CDR3 sequences to IMGT reference sequences was used to assign V, D and J gene segments. Each retained sequence needed at least a six-nucleotide match to both a V gene segment and a J gene segment. Rearrangements were classified as productive when the CDR3 lacked stop codons and remained in frame with V and J, and all other rearrangements were classified as non-productive. Following IMGT convention, CDR3 was defined as the stretch from the second conserved V-encoded cysteine up to the conserved J-encoded phenylalanine. The earlier analysis of 587 of the donors excluded sequences that lacked an unambiguous match to a single V gene segment. In an earlier analysis of a few hundred of the donors, V segments were called functional above 56.7% productive rearrangements and were called segregating when the between-donor standard deviation exceeded 5%. A statistical classification framework was built to diagnose cytomegalovirus status from the catalog of TCR beta chain sequences. In a later analysis, V and J genes were assigned by comparing TCR nucleotide sequences against IMGT/GENE-DB human TR gene sequences. The TCRdist pipeline was used in a later analysis to assign CDR3 sequences and most-parsimonious VDJ recombination scenarios. A later analysis defined each TCR beta chain by its CDR3 amino acid sequence plus V-gene family, and excluded reads lacking a unique V-gene family. As a way to deal with suspected cross-contamination and a sequencing artifact, a later analysis dropped 640 or so nucleotide sequences that were highly shared and had low generation probability. In a later analysis, a clonal expansion index for each public chain was calculated from normalized within-repertoire ranks of inferred template counts. In a later analysis, generation probabilities were computed with a VDJ recombination model fitted to out-of-frame rearrangements, and the resulting probabilities were checked against IGoR. In a later analysis, TCR-TCR, TCR-HLA and TCR-CMV co-occurrence was scored with hypergeometric tests, and a repertoire-size bias correction was applied to TCR pairs. To estimate false discovery rates, a later analysis permuted the HLA or CMV assignments 20 times. A later analysis grouped co-occurring TCRs with DBSCAN, adding TCRdist sequence similarity when clustering within HLA-allele-positive subsets. Repertoires with fewer than 30,000 or more than 120,000 public chains, plus five repertoires with anomalous nucleotide sharing, were excluded from co-occurrence clustering. Imported from immuneACCESS, the table was reduced by TCRdb to in-frame sequences with V and J called. These copies leave out some clones; in studies compared against another copy, an unresolved V gene accounts for under half, and the cause of the remainder is not known. D and trimming were read from the DNA, whereas the V and J calls and clone size are those reported in that table. Counted in this sample were fewer than 100,000 clones; around 8% of them appeared once. The biggest ten clones account for 2.3% of the sample.

As concerns this clone: Its antigen has not been determined. No base quality information exists; no much larger clone differs at one position.

The TCR comes from a man aged 50-60 years in good health and CMV-seronegative. The chain couples TRBV6-1 to TRBJ2-2, with TRBD2 tentatively as D gene (5 bases match). Sequencing was performed on PBMCs. The DNA sequence follows: TGTGCCAGCAGCGAATCGACTAATTTCGTGGCAGACACCGGGGAGCTGTTTTTT. The translation is CASSESTNFVADTGELFF.